Listed below are T cell receptor beta chains from one sample, sequenced in a study of post-analysis software for immune sequencing data. Using its own MiXCR run on the PCR reads, TCRdb lists one record per CDR3 protein. The table shows about 500,000 distinct CDR3 sequences, with around 40% occurring only once. The sample consisted of blood. The receptor set was obtained from a girl aged 5 to 17 with multiple sclerosis. Each CDR3 is given with its conserved first and last residue.

V gene,J gene,CDR3 protein
TRBV7-9,TRBJ2-1,CASTLGGNPYNEQFF
TRBV20-1,TRBJ2-5,CSARVAGSAEARGETQYF
TRBV6-5,TRBJ1-4,CASSYFGGINEKLFF
TRBV7-2,TRBJ2-3,CASSLGLAGDWRNTDTQYF
TRBV29-1,TRBJ2-7,CSVEVVKETRYF
TRBV10-2,TRBJ2-5,CASSGPGLGVETQYF
TRBV28,TRBJ2-4,CASSLPPGVGAKNIQYF
TRBV7-2,TRBJ2-7,CASSLGDTLEQYF
TRBV6-2/TRBV6-3,TRBJ2-1,CASSYSGTSGRNEQFF
TRBV6-5,TRBJ2-1,CASSYSRTRVNNEQFF
TRBV3-1,TRBJ1-1,CASSQISQGDTEAFF
TRBV7-2,TRBJ2-7,CASSTSGESYEQYF
TRBV7-2,TRBJ2-5,CASSLEGGGYGETQYF
TRBV11-2,TRBJ1-4,CASSLGDRGQDEKLFF
TRBV9,TRBJ2-7,CASSSTDTYEQYF
TRBV28,.,CASSLGDGYEQYF
TRBV20-1,TRBJ2-5,CSASRTTETQYF
TRBV6-6,TRBJ2-3,CASSATMGQGGGTQYF